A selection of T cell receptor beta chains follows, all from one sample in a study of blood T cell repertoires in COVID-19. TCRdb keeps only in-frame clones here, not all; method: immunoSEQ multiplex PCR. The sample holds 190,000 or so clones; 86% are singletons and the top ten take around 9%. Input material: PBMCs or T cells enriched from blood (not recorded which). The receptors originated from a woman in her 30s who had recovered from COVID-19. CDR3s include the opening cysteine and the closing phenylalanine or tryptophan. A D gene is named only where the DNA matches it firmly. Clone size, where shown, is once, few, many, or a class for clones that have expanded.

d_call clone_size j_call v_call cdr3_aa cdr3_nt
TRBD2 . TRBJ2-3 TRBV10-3 CAISPLAGGSTDTQYF TGTGCCATCAGCCCCCTAGCGGGAGGGAGCACAGATACGCAGTATTTT
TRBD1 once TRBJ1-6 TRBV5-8 CASSRGQENNSPLHF TGTGCCAGCAGCAGGGGACAGGAAAATAATTCACCCCTCCACTTT
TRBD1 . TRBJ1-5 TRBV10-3 CAIKDRAEQPQHF TGTGCCATCAAAGACAGGGCGGAACAGCCCCAGCATTTT
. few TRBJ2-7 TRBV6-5 CASSYGQLSYEQYF TGTGCCAGCAGTTATGGACAGCTCTCCTACGAGCAGTACTTC
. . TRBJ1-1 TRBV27 CASKTSGENTEAFF TGTGCCAGCAAAACTTCCGGGGAGAACACTGAAGCTTTCTTT
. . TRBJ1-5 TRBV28 CASSLSTGGGGNQPQHF TGTGCCAGCAGTTTATCCACCGGGGGTGGGGGCAATCAGCCCCAGCATTTT
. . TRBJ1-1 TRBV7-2 CASSLLGSTEAFF TGTGCCAGCAGCTTATTGGGCAGCACTGAAGCTTTCTTT
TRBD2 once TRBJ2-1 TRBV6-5 CASSERETYNEQFF TGTGCCAGCAGCGAGCGGGAAACATACAATGAGCAGTTCTTC
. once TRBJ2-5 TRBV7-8 CASSLRGVSGTQYF TGTGCCAGCAGCTTACGGGGTGTCAGCGGGACCCAGTACTTC
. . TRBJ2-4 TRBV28 CASSLGETNIQYF TGTGCCAGCAGTTTAGGGGAGACAAACATTCAGTACTTC
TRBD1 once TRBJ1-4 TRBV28 CASSIQGGDEKLFF TGTGCCAGCAGTATACAGGGGGGCGATGAAAAACTGTTTTTT
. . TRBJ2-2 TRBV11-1 CASSYARGTGELFF TGTGCCAGCAGCTATGCTCGGGGGACCGGGGAGCTGTTTTTT
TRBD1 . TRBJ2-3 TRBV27 CASSFLEGAQQADTQYF TGTGCCAGCAGTTTCCTAGAGGGGGCGCAGCAGGCAGATACGCAGTATTTT
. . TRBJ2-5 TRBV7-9 CASSLTLETQYF TGTGCCAGCAGCCTGACATTAGAGACCCAGTACTTC
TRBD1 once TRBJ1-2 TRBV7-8 CASSPRGQGDYGYTF TGTGCCAGCAGCCCACGAGGGCAGGGGGACTATGGCTACACCTTC
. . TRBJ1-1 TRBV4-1 CASSQEEGLNTEAFF TGCGCCAGCAGCCAAGAAGAGGGATTGAACACTGAAGCTTTCTTT
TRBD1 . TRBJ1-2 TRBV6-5 CASSLDRTYGYTF TGTGCCAGCAGTCTGGACAGGACCTATGGCTACACCTTC
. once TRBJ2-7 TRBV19 CASKARGSYEQYF TGTGCCAGTAAGGCTAGGGGCTCCTACGAGCAGTACTTC
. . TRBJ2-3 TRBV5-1 CASSPSQGTDTQYF TGCGCCAGCAGCCCCTCCCAGGGCACAGATACGCAGTATTTT
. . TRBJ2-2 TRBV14 CASSRGGKGELFF TGTGCCAGCAGCCGAGGCGGGAAAGGGGAGCTGTTTTTT
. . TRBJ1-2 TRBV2 CASKSIESYGYTF TGTGCCAGCAAATCCATAGAGAGCTATGGCTACACCTTC
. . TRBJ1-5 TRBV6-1 CASSEASGGYSNQPQHF TGTGCCAGCAGTGAAGCGTCCGGGGGATATAGCAATCAGCCCCAGCATTTT
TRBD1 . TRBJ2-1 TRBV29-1 CSAEPMDRETDEQFF TGCAGCGCCGAACCCATGGACAGGGAGACGGATGAGCAGTTCTTC
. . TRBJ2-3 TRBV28 CASSFNSGTDTQYF TGTGCCAGCAGTTTTAATAGCGGCACAGATACGCAGTATTTT
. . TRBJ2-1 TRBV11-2 CASSLGFGRDLHNEQFF TGTGCCAGCAGCTTGGGGTTTGGGCGGGATTTGCACAATGAGCAGTTCTTC
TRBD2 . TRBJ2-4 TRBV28 CASSSGLAGRIQYF TGTGCCAGCAGTAGCGGACTAGCGGGCAGGATTCAGTACTTC
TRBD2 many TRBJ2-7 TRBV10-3 CAISQLAGVRAYEQYF TGTGCCATCAGTCAACTAGCGGGAGTTAGAGCCTACGAGCAGTACTTC
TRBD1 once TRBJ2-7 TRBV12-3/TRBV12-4 CASSGTETYEQYF TGTGCCAGCAGTGGGACAGAGACCTACGAGCAGTACTTC
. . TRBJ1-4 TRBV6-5 CASSYLSRGNEKLFF TGTGCCAGCAGTTACTTGTCCAGGGGAAATGAAAAACTGTTTTTT